Below, 7 T cell receptor beta chains from the same sample are listed, as sequenced in a study of technical replicates of blood from a few donors. Measured with immunoSEQ multiplex PCR; TCRdb has only the in-frame clones, and not every one. This table has approximately 16,000 clones, roughly 86% appearing once. Sequenced input: PBMCs. All receptors come from a human donor in good health.

The chain uses TRBV2 and TRBJ2-5; 8 bases map to TRBD2. Germline lookup yields CDR1 SNHLY and CDR2 FYNNEI. V dropped 2 bases and J dropped 5; count of bases not matched to a gene: 10. The CDR3 runs 16 residues. The CDR3 DNA is TGTGCCAGCAGTGAAAGCGGGGGAGTCTGGGGGGAGACCCAGTACTTC. Amino acids: CASSESGGVWGETQYF.

In this sample, this clone turned up once. The rearrangement uses TRBV5-4 and TRBJ2-1, with TRBD2 matching 10 bases. Germline values: CDR1 SGHNT, CDR2 YYREEE (reference sequence). The CDR3 has 15 residues. The V gene end was trimmed by 0 bases and the J gene end by 9 bases; junction bases not matched to a gene: 6. In DNA form, the CDR3 reads TGTGCCAGCAGCTTGGAAGGGGGACTAGCGTCTGAGCAGTTCTTC. This translates into CASSLEGGLASEQFF. Complete variable domain (other parts from reference TRBV5-4 and TRBJ2-1): ETGVTQSPTHLIKTRGQQVTLRCSSQSGHNTVSWYQQALGQGPQFIFQYYREEENGRGNFPPRFSGLQFPNYSSELNVNALELDDSALYLCASSLEGGLASEQFFGPGTRLTVL.

The J gene is TRBJ2-2, the V gene TRBV29-1; 13 bases line up with TRBD2. The CDR3 loop spans 15 amino acids. CDR1 and CDR2 (germline): SQVTM, ANQGSEA. The V and J ends lost 6 bases and 3 bases, in that order; junction bases with no gene match: 4. The CDR3 reads CSVTTSGRDTGELFF. The CDR3 region has the DNA TGCAGCGTGACTACTAGCGGGAGGGACACCGGGGAGCTGTTTTTT.

This clone appeared a few times. The chain employs TRBV5-6 and TRBJ1-3; D gene uncertain. V was clipped by 4 bases and J by 6 bases, with 5 bases between them. There are 11 residues in the CDR3. CDR1 is SGHDT and CDR2 is YYEEEE in the germline V gene. The CDR3, as DNA: TGTGCCAGCAGCCTTTTAAACACCATATATTTT. This sequence encodes CASSLLNTIYF.

The V call is TRBV11-2, the J call TRBJ2-1; D may be TRBD2 (5 bases). The CDR3 has 15 residues. Trimming left V 3 bases short and J 1 base short, with 10 bases between. The germline V gene has CDR1 SGHAT and CDR2 FQNNGV. The CDR3 is CASSLDQRSYNEQFF. As DNA, the CDR3 is TGTGCCAGCAGCTTGGATCAGCGGTCCTACAATGAGCAGTTCTTC.

This chain connects TRBV10-3 to TRBJ1-1, with D maybe TRBD1 (6 bases). The CDR3 loop spans 12 amino acids. Germline lookup yields CDR1 ENHRY and CDR2 SYGVKD. The CDR3 protein is CASGRGGPEAFF. CDR3 DNA: TGTGCTTCTGGAAGGGGGGGACCTGAAGCTTTCTTT.

The chain links TRBV9 to TRBJ1-4, with TRBD1 as a possible D gene (5 bases). V dropped 1 base and J dropped 4 bases, with 17 bases sitting between them. Per the germline V gene, CDR1 is SGDLS and CDR2 is YYNGEE. The CDR3 has 17 amino acids. The CDR3 region has the DNA TGTGCCAGCAGCGTATCACTTCTTCAGGGAGGTAATGAAAAACTGTTTTTT. It specifies CASSVSLLQGGNEKLFF.